Given below is one TCR beta chain in context. The record originates from a study of blood T cell repertoires in COVID-19. Participant age was roughly 18 to 89 years, and participants resided in fewer than 30 US areas. Participants had their cohort set by participant-reported clinical history. Symptom resolution, clearance, or two negative PCRs marked the recovered donors of Cohort 3. V gave up 1 base and J gave up 4 bases; unmatched junction bases: 10. CDR1 and CDR2 (germline): SGHVS, FQNEAQ. The CDR3 totals 18 residues. In the study's own analysis: Amplification with reference gene primers provided the estimates of nucleated cell counts. TCRdb's copy holds only in-frame clones and misses some; the assay was immunoSEQ multiplex PCR. V, J and clone size reflect that table, while D and trimming were determined from the DNA. The table lists 190,000 or so clones, over 80% of them singletons.

The TCR sequence derives from a man aged 30 to 45 who had recovered from COVID-19. The chain has TRBV7-8 and TRBJ2-1, with 10 bases that match TRBD2. Material: PBMCs or T cells enriched from blood (not recorded which). The CDR3: CASSLGSISGGFYNEQFF. The CDR3 nucleotides read TGTGCCAGCAGCTTAGGCTCCATTAGCGGGGGGTTTTACAATGAGCAGTTCTTC.